Listed here are 29 T cell receptor beta chains from one sample, sequenced in a study of T cell responses to AZD1222 COVID-19 vaccine (dated by TCRdb to the early 2020s). The library was built by means of the immunoSEQ multiplex PCR assay. TCRdb provides this immuneACCESS table in a form limited to in-frame rearrangements. Some clones are lacking; in checked studies, under half of them reflect an unresolved V gene, and why the rest are absent is not known. For this sample the table gives more than 150,000 clones, of which about nine tenths were detected only once. Of the sample, around 1.9% is held by the ten largest clones. The time point label on this specimen signifies: about 28 days (+/-7) after the second vaccine dose. The sample was peripheral blood, taken 28 days after the second AZD1222 dose. These receptor sequences come from an adult who received the AZD1222 COVID-19 vaccine.

The genes are TRBV4-2 and TRBJ1-1; no clear D gene. The CDR3 contains 14 residues. Trimming took off 2 bases at V and 5 bases at J, with 12 bases between the two ends. The germline gives CDR1 LGHNA, CDR2 YNFKEQ. The CDR3 bases are TGTGCCAGCAGCCAACGTCGGGCGGGTACTGAAGCTTTCTTT. As protein: CASSQRRAGTEAFF.

The chain is built from TRBV5-8 and TRBJ2-2; D is ambiguous. Trimming pared 1 base from V and 2 bases from J, leaving 6 bases between. Germline assignment: CDR1 SGHTS and CDR2 YDEGEE. CDR3 length: 14 amino acids. The CDR3 loop reads CASSLSQNTGELFF. The CDR3 DNA sequence: TGTGCCAGCAGCTTGAGTCAAAACACCGGGGAGCTGTTTTTT.

The chain links TRBV6-5 to TRBJ2-3, with TRBD2 matching over 10 bases. Looked up from germline, CDR1 is MNHEY and CDR2 is SVGAGI. The length of the CDR3 is 14 residues. Trimming removed 11 bases from V and 1 base from J; junction bases left unmatched: 6. The CDR3 bases are TGTGCCGGGCTGGGGACTAGCGGCACAGATACGCAGTATTTT. Translation gives CAGLGTSGTDTQYF.

The rearrangement joins TRBV7-2 to TRBJ1-4; D is uncertain. Germline CDR1 reads SGHTA; CDR2 reads FQGNSA. Trimming stripped 3 bases from V and 5 bases from J, with 7 bases between. The CDR3 has 13 residues. The CDR3 bases are TGTGCCAGCAGCTTCATGGGGAATGAAAAACTGTTTTTT. Protein: CASSFMGNEKLFF.

The chain carries TRBV2 and TRBJ1-5; D ambiguous. V was cut by 9 bases and J by 8 bases, with 5 bases left in between. Germline-derived CDR1 and CDR2 are SNHLY and FYNNEI. The CDR3 covers 9 residues. This chain's CDR3 is CASGEPQHF. In DNA, the CDR3 is TGTGCCAGTGGCGAGCCCCAGCATTTT.

The chain couples TRBV19 to TRBJ1-1, with D possibly TRBD1 on 5 matching bases. In germline, CDR1 is LNHDA, CDR2 SQIVND (reference sequence). Trimming shortened V by 3 bases and J by 3 bases, and 17 bases separated the two germline ends. The CDR3 sequence is 16 residues long. The CDR3 DNA reads as TGTGCCAGTAGTATTAGGTTTTATGGGGCGGACACTGAAGCTTTCTTT. Protein product: CASSIRFYGADTEAFF.

This chain uses TRBV28 with TRBJ1-5; possibly TRBD1 for D (5 bases). V gave up 6 bases and J gave up 6 bases, with 21 bases separating them. This CDR3 is 16 amino acids long. Germline CDR1 MDHEN, CDR2 SYDVKM. Here the CDR3 reads CASSFLGGGRSQPQHF. The CDR3 DNA is TGTGCCAGCAGCTTCCTGGGGGGAGGTCGTAGTCAGCCCCAGCATTTT. The variable domain in full, with the rest retrieved from reference TRBV28 and TRBJ1-5, is DVKVTQSSRYLVKRTGEKVFLECVQDMDHENMFWYRQDPGLGLRLIYFSYDVKMKEKGDIPEGYSVSREKKERFSLILESASTNQTSMYLCASSFLGGGRSQPQHFGDGTRLSIL.

The chain employs TRBV5-6 and TRBJ1-6; maybe TRBD1 (6 bases). Germline V gene lookup returns CDR1 SGHDT and CDR2 YYEEEE. V gave up 4 bases and J gave up 7 bases, with 18 bases separating them. The CDR3 sequence is 16 residues long. CDR3: CASSRLSGGENSPLHF. In DNA form, the CDR3 reads TGTGCCAGCAGCCGTTTGTCGGGGGGCGAGAATTCACCCCTCCACTTT.

Points on this clone: Other nucleotide sequences from this sample produce the same CDR3. The chain has TRBV12-3 or TRBV12-4 and TRBJ1-2, with D possibly TRBD1 on 6 matching bases. The CDR3 runs to 11 residues. V was clipped by 6 bases and J by 7 bases, with 9 bases between them. The DNA for the CDR3 is TGTGCCAGCAGCCTAGGGGGTGGCTACACCTTC. Translation gives CASSLGGGYTF.

The CDR3 DNA follows: TGTGCCAGCAGCCTCCATAATAACGGGGCCTACGAGCAGTACTTC. This sequence encodes CASSLHNNGAYEQYF. The rearrangement uses TRBV7-2 and TRBJ2-7, with a tentative D call TRBD2 (5 bases). Germline-derived CDR1 and CDR2 are SGHTA and FQGNSA. Trimming cost V 5 bases and J 2 bases, with 16 bases left between them. The CDR3 contains 15 residues. Full variable domain (remainder filled in from reference TRBV7-2 and TRBJ2-7): GAGVSQSPSNKVTEKGKDVELRCDPISGHTALYWYRQSLGQGLEFLIYFQGNSAPDKSGLPSDRFSAERTGGSVSTLTIQRTQQEDSAVYLCASSLHNNGAYEQYFGPGTRLTVT.

As DNA, the CDR3 is TGTGCCTGGAGTGTGTCAGGGGGATTAGCTAACTATGGCTACACCTTC. Protein sequence: CAWSVSGGLANYGYTF. This chain links TRBV30 with TRBJ1-2, with TRBD1 matching 7 bases. V lost 0 bases to trimming and J lost 0 bases; unmatched junction nucleotides: 7. Germline V gene sequence: CDR1 GTSNPN, CDR2 SVGIG (reference sequence). This CDR3 contains 16 residues.

The V call is TRBV6-6, the J call TRBJ1-3; no firm D call. Trimming removed 5 bases from V and 0 bases from J, with 11 bases in between. CDR3 length: 15 amino acids. Per the germline V gene, CDR1 is MNHNY and CDR2 is SVGAGI (reference sequence). Here the CDR3 reads CASSTPLISGNTIYF. The CDR3, as DNA: TGTGCCAGCAGTACGCCGCTTATCTCTGGAAACACCATATATTTT.

The rearrangement links TRBV9 to TRBJ2-5; 8 nucleotides agree with TRBD2. CDR3 length: 16 amino acids. V gave up 0 bases and J gave up 1 base; unmatched junction bases: 5. Germline V gene data show CDR1 as SGDLS and CDR2 as YYNGEE. The CDR3: CASSVAAGGSQETQYF. In nucleotides, the CDR3 is TGTGCCAGCAGCGTAGCTGCGGGGGGTTCCCAAGAGACCCAGTACTTC.

The rearrangement links TRBV28 to TRBJ2-7; possible D gene TRBD2, 7 bases. V shed 6 bases and J shed 5 bases, with 17 bases lying between them. CDR1 and CDR2 from the germline V gene are MDHEN and SYDVKM. There are 14 residues in the CDR3. The CDR3 is CASRGGGLKNEQYF. CDR3 nucleotide sequence: TGTGCCAGCAGGGGCGGGGGCTTAAAGAACGAGCAGTACTTC.

The V call is TRBV19, the J call TRBJ2-5; D is unclear. The CDR3 totals 15 residues. Trimming took 7 bases from V and 4 from J, leaving 19 bases between them. Germline assignment: CDR1 LNHDA and CDR2 SQIVND (reference sequence). The CDR3 region is CASKRPGDGRETQYF. The CDR3 DNA reads TGTGCCAGTAAACGACCTGGAGACGGTAGAGAGACCCAGTACTTC.

The rearrangement uses TRBV10-3 and TRBJ2-3; perhaps TRBD2 as D (5 bases). The ends were cut back, 5 bases at V and 8 bases at J, with 20 bases in the middle. The CDR3 length is 15 residues. Germline values: CDR1 ENHRY, CDR2 SYGVKD. The CDR3 reads CAISIKRRATFTQYF. CDR3 DNA sequence: TGTGCCATCAGTATCAAACGGCGGGCGACCTTTACGCAGTATTTT.

This clone was seen only a few times. The chain employs TRBV2 and TRBJ1-6; D is possibly TRBD1 (6 bases). The CDR3 totals 15 residues. Per the germline V gene, CDR1 is SNHLY and CDR2 is FYNNEI. V dropped 5 bases and J dropped 6 bases, with 14 bases sitting between them. This chain's CDR3 is CASSPVGQTNSPLHF. CDR3 in DNA: TGTGCCAGCAGTCCAGTGGGACAAACTAATTCACCCCTCCACTTT.

The chain employs TRBV9 and TRBJ1-1, with D possibly being TRBD1 (5 bases). This CDR3 has 15 residues. V lost 0 bases to trimming and J lost 4 bases, with 13 bases between them. The germline V gene encodes CDR1 SGDLS and CDR2 YYNGEE. The chain's CDR3 is CASSVAPQGATEAFF. The CDR3 DNA follows: TGTGCCAGCAGCGTAGCTCCCCAGGGTGCCACTGAAGCTTTCTTT.

The gene calls are TRBV2 and TRBJ2-5, with 12 bases fitting TRBD2. This CDR3 has 15 residues. J lost 4 bases, V lost 10 bases, and 10 bases had no gene match. The germline gives CDR1 SNHLY, CDR2 FYNNEI. CDR3 residues: CATAKTSGRVETQYF. CDR3 coding DNA: TGTGCCACCGCAAAGACTAGCGGGAGAGTAGAGACCCAGTACTTC. The full variable domain, its missing parts supplied by reference TRBV2 and TRBJ2-5, is EPEVTQTPSHQVTQMGQEVILRCVPISNHLYFYWYRQILGQKVEFLVSFYNNEISEKSEIFDDQFSVERPDGSNFTLKIRSTKLEDSAMYFCATAKTSGRVETQYFGPGTRLLVL.

The J gene is TRBJ2-3, the V gene TRBV9; a weak D match, TRBD2 (6 bases). The CDR3 covers 16 residues. V was shortened by 0 bases and J by 2 bases, with 13 bases between the two germline ends. Germline V lookup: CDR1 SGDLS, CDR2 YYNGEE. CDR3 region: CASSVDGAGTTDTQYF. The CDR3 region has the DNA TGTGCCAGCAGCGTAGATGGGGCGGGGACCACAGATACGCAGTATTTT. The full variable domain, completed using reference TRBV9 and TRBJ2-3, is DSGVTQTPKHLITATGQRVTLRCSPRSGDLSVYWYQQSLDQGLQFLIQYYNGEERAKGNILERFSAQQFPDLHSELNLSSLELGDSALYFCASSVDGAGTTDTQYFGPGTRLTVL.

In nucleotides, the CDR3 is TGTGCCAGTAGTATCCAGGGTAGAACAGATACGCAGTATTTT. Amino acids: CASSIQGRTDTQYF. J is TRBJ2-3 and V is TRBV19; maybe TRBD1 (5 bases). The germline V and J ends were trimmed by 3 bases and 3 bases, with 10 bases remaining between them. The CDR3 is made up of 14 amino acids. CDR1 is LNHDA, CDR2 SQIVND, per germline (reference sequence).

V and J are TRBV30 and TRBJ1-3, with no clear D. The germline gives CDR1 GTSNPN, CDR2 SVGIG (reference sequence). The CDR3 is 15 amino acids. V shed 5 bases and J shed 0 bases, with 14 bases lying between them. Here the CDR3 DNA reads TGTGCCTGGTCCAATGGACTCTCCTCTGGAAACACCATATATTTT. Amino acids: CAWSNGLSSGNTIYF. The full variable domain, completed using reference TRBV30 and TRBJ1-3, is SQTIHQWPATLVQPVGSPLSLECTVEGTSNPNLYWYRQAAGRGLQLLFYSVGIGQISSEVPQNLSASRPQDRQFILSSKKLLLSDSGFYLCAWSNGLSSGNTIYFGEGSWLTVV.

J is TRBJ2-1 and V is TRBV27; D is unresolved. The germline CDR1 and CDR2 sequences are MNHEY and SMNVEV (reference sequence). The CDR3 length is 13 residues. Trimming left V 3 bases short and J 4 bases short, with 7 bases between. The CDR3 region is CASSFQAYNEQFF. The DNA for the CDR3 is TGTGCCAGCAGTTTTCAGGCATACAATGAGCAGTTCTTC.

The chain recombines TRBV30 with TRBJ1-5; unclear D gene. CDR1 is GTSNPN, CDR2 SVGIG, per germline (reference sequence). Trimming pared 0 bases from V and 8 bases from J, leaving 8 bases between. The CDR3 spans 12 residues. The CDR3 sequence is CAWSVPEEPQHF. The CDR3 DNA is TGTGCCTGGAGTGTCCCGGAGGAGCCCCAGCATTTT.

This chain connects TRBV6-2 or TRBV6-3 to TRBJ2-7; no reliable D call. The CDR3 runs to 11 residues. The germline gives CDR1 MNHEY, CDR2 SVGEGT. Trimming removed 3 bases from V and 6 bases from J, with 6 bases in between. CDR3 bases: TGTGCCAGCAGTTATTTGGGCGAGCAGTACTTC. This codes for CASSYLGEQYF.

The chain joins TRBV7-9 to TRBJ1-2; 10 bases fit TRBD1. The CDR3 is 15 residues long. V trimming: 4 bases; J trimming: 2 bases; junction bases outside the gene matches: 4. Per germline, CDR1 SEHNR and CDR2 FQNEAQ (reference sequence). The CDR3 here is CASSSTDRGNYGYTF. In DNA form, the CDR3 reads TGTGCCAGCAGCTCCACGGACAGGGGGAACTATGGCTACACCTTC. Supplemented by reference TRBV7-9 and TRBJ1-2, the full variable domain reads DTGVSQNPRHKITKRGQNVTFRCDPISEHNRLYWYRQTLGQGPEFLTYFQNEAQLEKSRLLSDRFSAERPKGSFSTLEIQRTEQGDSAMYLCASSSTDRGNYGYTFGSGTRLTVV.

This rearrangement joins TRBV5-4 to TRBJ2-7, with TRBD1 identical over 8 bases. The germline gives CDR1 SGHNT, CDR2 YYREEE (reference sequence). The CDR3 covers 15 residues. Trimming cost V 4 bases and J 4 bases; bases outside gene matches: 10. In DNA, the CDR3 is TGTGCCAGCAGCCCCTTAGGAACAGGGGGGTACGAGCAGTACTTC. It yields the protein CASSPLGTGGYEQYF.

The gene calls are TRBV3-1 (or the pseudogene TRBV3-2) and TRBJ1-2; D gene uncertain. From germline, CDR1 is LGHDT and CDR2 YNNKEL (reference sequence). V was clipped by 4 bases and J by 0 bases, with 6 bases between them. This CDR3 comprises 13 residues. CDR3 DNA sequence: TGTGCCAGCAGCCCCCGGTCTAACTATGGCTACACCTTC. Amino acids: CASSPRSNYGYTF.

This rearrangement joins TRBV6-5 to TRBJ1-2; no reliable D call. V dropped 2 bases and J dropped 8 bases, with 12 bases sitting between them. Germline lookup yields CDR1 MNHEY and CDR2 SVGAGI. CDR3 length: 13 amino acids. The CDR3 here is CASSYGRYQGYTF. DNA of the CDR3: TGTGCCAGCAGTTACGGACGGTACCAGGGCTACACCTTC.